Below are 10 T cell receptor beta chains sequenced from a single sample in a study of blood T cell repertoires in COVID-19. The table came from immunoSEQ multiplex PCR; TCRdb's copy has only in-frame clones and leaves some out. The table includes roughly 50,000 clones, 89% detected once. Sequenced sample: peripheral blood. The receptors stem from a human donor in a cohort sampled during active COVID-19.

This clone came up once. The chain has TRBV7-9 and TRBJ1-5, with TRBD1 identical over 9 bases. Trimming at V came to 1 base and at J to 6 bases, leaving 10 bases not matched to a gene. CDR1 is SEHNR, CDR2 FQNEAQ, per germline (reference sequence). The CDR3 has 17 amino acids. The CDR3 nucleotides read TGTGCCAGCAGCTTAGTTCCCCGGGACAGGGACCGTCAGCCCCAGCATTTT. It yields the protein CASSLVPRDRDRQPQHF.

The chain recombines TRBV30 with TRBJ1-2; TRBD1 matches at 8 bases. The CDR3 loop spans 16 amino acids. The V gene end was trimmed by 0 bases and the J gene end by 4 bases; junction bases not matched to a gene: 10. Germline-derived CDR1 and CDR2 are GTSNPN and SVGIG (reference sequence). The CDR3 DNA reads TGTGCCTGGAGTGTACCTAAACCAGGGGGCGTCTATGGCTACACCTTC. Translating gives CAWSVPKPGGVYGYTF.

This clone is a singleton in its sample. The CDR3 region is CASSRPGSSYNEQFF. For the CDR3, the DNA is TGTGCCAGCAGCCGACCGGGGAGCTCCTACAATGAGCAGTTCTTC. The rearrangement joins TRBV6-2 or TRBV6-3 to TRBJ2-1; D may be TRBD2 (5 bases). The germline V gene has CDR1 MNHEY and CDR2 SVGEGT. This CDR3 is built from 15 residues. The V gene lost 6 bases and the J gene lost 0 bases, with 12 bases spanning the gap.

The chain recombines TRBV5-4 with TRBJ2-1, with TRBD2 matching 14 bases. This CDR3 region has 16 residues. The germline gives CDR1 SGHNT, CDR2 YYREEE (reference sequence). The V and J ends lost 4 bases and 3 bases, in that order; junction bases with no gene match: 3. The CDR3 sequence is CASSRTSGGYYNEQFF. DNA for the CDR3: TGTGCCAGCAGCAGGACTAGCGGGGGGTACTACAATGAGCAGTTCTTC.

The V gene is TRBV5-1, the J gene TRBJ1-6; D possibly corresponds to TRBD1 (5 bases). The CDR3 contains 15 residues. Germline V CDR1 and CDR2: SGHRS, YFSETQ. V was pared by 3 bases and J by 3 bases, with 10 bases between. The CDR3 loop is CASSSTGDYNSPLHF. CDR3 sequence (DNA): TGCGCCAGCAGCTCCACAGGAGACTATAATTCACCCCTCCACTTT.

The rearrangement links TRBV11-1 to TRBJ2-2; D is uncertain. Germline assignment: CDR1 SGHAT and CDR2 FQDESV (reference sequence). Trimming stripped 1 base from V and 6 bases from J, with 15 bases between. The CDR3 runs to 16 residues. CDR3 in amino acids: CASSLGLRRRPGELFF. The DNA of the CDR3 is TGTGCCAGCAGCTTAGGACTCAGACGGCGACCCGGGGAGCTGTTTTTT. Full variable domain (remainder filled in from reference TRBV11-1 and TRBJ2-2): EAEVAQSPRYKITEKSQAVAFWCDPISGHATLYWYRQILGQGPELLVQFQDESVVDDSQLPKDRFSAERLKGVDSTLKIQPAELGDSAMYLCASSLGLRRRPGELFFGEGSRLTVL.

The CDR3 loop reads CASSLMSRTVTSGNTIYF. In DNA, the CDR3 is TGTGCCAGCAGCTTAATGTCCCGGACAGTGACCTCTGGAAACACCATATATTTT. The V and J genes are TRBV7-3 and TRBJ1-3; D possibly corresponds to TRBD1 (6 bases). CDR1 SGHTA and CDR2 FQGTGA come from the germline V gene. The length of the CDR3 is 18 residues. Trimming took 1 base from V and 0 from J, leaving 16 bases between them. The entire variable domain, with the rest obtained from reference TRBV7-3 and TRBJ1-3, is as follows: GAGVSQTPSNKVTEKGKYVELRCDPISGHTALYWYRQSLGQGPEFLIYFQGTGAADDSGLPNDRFFAVRPEGSVSTLKIQRTERGDSAVYLCASSLMSRTVTSGNTIYFGEGSWLTVV.

This chain joins TRBV29-1 and TRBJ1-1; 9 bases line up with TRBD1. CDR1 and CDR2 (germline): SQVTM, ANQGSEA. V lost 7 bases to trimming and J lost 4 bases; unmatched junction nucleotides: 10. The CDR3 consists of 14 residues. The CDR3 here is CSAKTGGPSTEAFF. In DNA, the CDR3 is TGCAGCGCTAAAACAGGGGGCCCCAGCACTGAAGCTTTCTTT.

This clone appeared once. The rearrangement joins TRBV11-3 to TRBJ2-7; the match to TRBD2 covers 8 bases. This CDR3 comprises 16 residues. Germline V gene data show CDR1 as SGHNT and CDR2 as YENEEA. After removal of 4 bases from V and 4 bases from J, the junction contained 12 bases not matched to a gene. The CDR3 DNA reads TGTGCCAGCAGCTCCCGGGGGGGGGAGCCTTCGTACGAGCAGTACTTC. Amino acids: CASSSRGGEPSYEQYF.

The chain is built from TRBV7-8 and TRBJ2-7; D remains unclear. V shed 2 bases and J shed 5 bases, with 7 bases lying between them. This CDR3 is built from 12 residues. Germline V lookup: CDR1 SGHVS, CDR2 FQNEAQ. DNA of the CDR3: TGTGCCAGCAGCTTATATGTAAACGAGCAGTACTTC. This translates into CASSLYVNEQYF. Based on the CDR3 plus reference TRBV7-8 and TRBJ2-7, the full variable domain is GAGVSQSPRYKVAKRGQDVALRCDPISGHVSLFWYQQALGQGPEFLTYFQNEAQLDKSGLPSDRFFAERPEGSVSTLKIQRTQQEDSAVYLCASSLYVNEQYFGPGTRLTVT.